This is a list of T cell receptor beta chains from one sample in a study of T-cell reconstitution after alpha-beta-depleted transplantation in children. TCRdb recomputed calls from the PCR reads with MiXCR, one row per CDR3 protein. The sample includes hundreds of thousands of distinct CDR3 sequences, about an eighth of them seen just once. The sequences come from PBMCs, collected before TCRalphabeta/CD19-depleted stem cell transplant. These receptors originate from a girl aged 2 to 9 with congenital amegakaryocytic thrombocytopenia, due to receive a stem cell transplant. Both conserved end residues are part of each CDR3. The order of the fields is V gene, clone size, J gene, D gene, CDR3 protein, CDR3 DNA. The D gene is left open where the match is weak. Some rows have no size entry. The others give once, few or many, or a class for an expanded clone.

>TRBV6-2/TRBV6-3|many|TRBJ2-1|TRBD1
CASSFRDRVNEQFF
TGTGCCAGCAGTTTCCGGGACAGGGTCAATGAGCAGTTCTTC
>TRBV12-3/TRBV12-4|many|TRBJ2-1|.
CASSSPGPINEQFF
TGTGCCAGCAGTTCGCCGGGACCGATAAATGAGCAGTTCTTC
>TRBV20-1|.|TRBJ1-6|.
CSARDQETGGNSPLHF
TGCAGTGCTAGGGACCAAGAGACTGGCGGCAATTCACCCCTCCACTTT
>TRBV5-8|many|TRBJ1-5|.
CASSVGQSGVNQHF
TGTGCCAGCAGCGTAGGACAGAGTGGGGTCAACCAGCATTTT
>TRBV11-2|many|TRBJ2-7|.
CASSLVAGASYEQYF
TGTGCCAGCAGCTTAGTAGCCGGAGCCTCCTACGAGCAGTACTTC
>TRBV29-1|many|TRBJ2-7|.
CSVGEAPSSYEQYF
TGCAGCGTTGGAGAAGCGCCTAGCTCCTACGAGCAGTACTTC
>TRBV5-1|.|TRBJ2-5|TRBD1
CASTSTGGPETQYF
TGCGCCAGCACCTCCACAGGGGGCCCAGAGACCCAGTACTTC
>TRBV7-8|.|TRBJ2-7|.
CASSRAPGLSYEQYF
TGTGCCAGCAGCCGCGCACCGGGACTCTCCTACGAGCAGTACTTC
>TRBV7-6|.|TRBJ2-1|.
CASSLGPRGSSYNEQFF
TGTGCCAGCAGCTTAGGTCCTAGGGGGAGCTCCTACAATGAGCAGTTCTTC
>TRBV29-1|.|TRBJ2-5|.
CSVDGQSETQYF
TGCAGCGTGGACGGACAGAGCGAGACCCAGTACTTC
>TRBV5-6|many|TRBJ2-2|.
CASSYRTPTGELFF
TGTGCCAGCAGCTACCGGACACCTACCGGGGAGCTGTTTTTT
>TRBV7-8|.|TRBJ2-7|.
CASSLGPTRLGEQYF
TGTGCCAGCAGCTTAGGCCCGACTAGATTGGGCGAGCAGTACTTC
>TRBV9|.|TRBJ2-1|.
CASSSRGLNYNEQFF
TGTGCCAGCAGCTCCCGGGGACTCAACTACAATGAGCAGTTCTTC
>TRBV24-1|many|TRBJ2-3|TRBD2
CATSEILAGGLSTDTQYF
TGTGCCACCAGTGAGATCCTAGCGGGAGGGCTTTCCACAGATACGCAGTATTTT
>TRBV20-1|many|TRBJ1-5|TRBD1
CSATIPGQGGLVGNQPQHF
TGCAGTGCTACCATCCCGGGACAGGGAGGTCTTGTGGGCAATCAGCCCCAGCATTTT
>TRBV7-9|few|TRBJ2-7|.
CASSAGGRVEQYF
TGTGCCAGCAGCGCAGGTGGCCGCGTCGAGCAGTACTTC
>TRBV12-3/TRBV12-4|many|TRBJ1-5|.
CASSQGVPQHF
TGTGCCAGCAGTCAAGGGGTTCCCCAGCATTTT
>TRBV20-1|few|TRBJ2-1|.
CSARRVRSVFWRDDNEQFF
TGCAGTGCTAGACGGGTTAGGAGCGTATTTTGGAGGGATGACAATGAGCAGTTCTTC
>TRBV3-1|few|TRBJ1-2|.
CASSQDIGGGYTF
TGTGCCAGCAGCCAGGACATTGGCGGGGGCTACACCTTC
>TRBV29-1|many|TRBJ2-7|TRBD1
CSVTGTGFYEQYF
TGCAGCGTTACCGGGACAGGGTTCTACGAGCAGTACTTC
>TRBV5-1|few|TRBJ2-1|TRBD2
CASSLTSGKRGDEQFF
TGCGCCAGCAGCTTGACTAGCGGGAAGAGAGGCGATGAGCAGTTCTTC
>TRBV5-1|.|TRBJ2-2|.
CASSWVSAGSNTGELFF
TGCGCCAGCAGCTGGGTCAGTGCGGGATCGAACACCGGGGAGCTGTTTTTT
>TRBV4-1|.|TRBJ2-3|TRBD2
CASSQSSSTSSTDTQYF
TGCGCCAGCAGCCAATCCTCCTCGACTAGCAGCACAGATACGCAGTATTTT
>TRBV30|.|TRBJ2-7|.
CAWREGIYEQYF
TGTGCCTGGAGAGAGGGTATCTACGAGCAGTACTTC
>TRBV6-1|.|TRBJ2-2|.
CASSAGTGEGTGELFF
TGTGCCAGCAGTGCCGGGACTGGCGAAGGTACCGGGGAGCTGTTTTTT
>TRBV24-1|few|TRBJ2-7|.
CATSDLRDYEQYF
TGTGCCACCAGTGATTTGCGGGACTACGAGCAGTACTTC
>TRBV20-1|many|TRBJ2-5|.
CSVERRQETQYF
TGCAGTGTGGAGCGGCGGCAAGAGACCCAGTACTTC
>TRBV11-2|few|TRBJ2-1|.
CASRGRRLSYNEQFF
TGTGCCAGCAGGGGACGGCGGCTTTCTTACAATGAGCAGTTCTTC
>TRBV27|.|TRBJ2-1|.
CASSLAAGRNEQFF
TGTGCCAGCAGCTTGGCGGCGGGGCGGAATGAGCAGTTCTTC
>TRBV20-1|many|TRBJ2-3|.
CSARAGRAESTDTQYF
TGCAGTGCTAGAGCTGGTCGGGCGGAAAGCACAGATACGCAGTATTTT
>TRBV20-1|many|TRBJ1-1|.
CSARTGQTNTEAFF
TGCAGTGCCAGAACAGGACAGACGAACACTGAAGCTTTCTTT
>TRBV12-3/TRBV12-4|many|TRBJ2-6|.
CASSSAGANVLTF
TGTGCCAGCAGTAGTGCTGGGGCCAACGTCCTGACTTTC
>TRBV20-1|many|TRBJ2-7|.
CSAGTELGEQYF
TGCAGTGCTGGCACGGAGTTGGGCGAGCAGTACTTC
>TRBV7-7|.|TRBJ2-5|.
CASSLAPSGTQYF
TGTGCCAGCAGCTTAGCACCAAGTGGGACCCAGTACTTC
>TRBV29-1|.|TRBJ2-7|.
CSGTTGVEQYF
TGCAGCGGAACTACAGGCGTCGAGCAGTACTTC
>TRBV6-1|few|TRBJ2-2|.
CATRAGEGVTGELFF
TGTGCCACTCGGGCGGGAGAGGGGGTCACCGGGGAGCTGTTTTTT
>TRBV7-9|.|TRBJ2-2|.
CASSGDVAGELFF
TGTGCCAGCAGCGGAGATGTAGCCGGGGAGCTGTTTTTT
>TRBV2|many|TRBJ2-7|TRBD2
CASSLPGLALYEQYF
TGTGCCAGCAGTTTACCGGGACTAGCGCTCTACGAGCAGTACTTC
>TRBV6-5|many|TRBJ2-1|TRBD2
CASRTTSGEQFF
TGTGCCAGCAGAACAACTAGCGGTGAGCAGTTCTTC
>TRBV7-9|many|TRBJ2-3|TRBD2
CASRTSGTTDTQYF
TGTGCCAGCCGGACTAGCGGGACCACAGATACGCAGTATTTT
>TRBV20-1|many|TRBJ2-7|.
CSARSQKGGYEQYF
TGCAGTGCTAGATCCCAAAAGGGCGGGTACGAGCAGTACTTC
>TRBV20-1|many|TRBJ2-1|.
CSAGNPLWAPYNEQFF
TGCAGTGCTGGCAACCCGTTGTGGGCCCCCTACAATGAGCAGTTCTTC
>TRBV5-1|many|TRBJ2-3|.
CASSLTNPSDTQYF
TGCGCCAGCAGCCTGACTAACCCCTCAGATACGCAGTATTTT
>TRBV5-5|.|TRBJ1-1|.
CASSFVSLGTGTEAFF
TGTGCCAGCAGCTTTGTGTCCCTAGGGACCGGCACTGAAGCTTTCTTT
>TRBV7-8|many|TRBJ2-2|.
CASSSQAELFF
TGTGCCAGCAGCTCGCAGGCGGAGCTGTTTTTT
>TRBV28|.|TRBJ2-3|.
CASSSLAEDYTDTQYF
TGTGCCAGCAGTTCGTTGGCCGAGGACTACACAGATACGCAGTATTTT
>TRBV5-1|many|TRBJ2-1|.
CASSLMVLSSYNEQFF
TGCGCCAGCAGCTTGATGGTACTGAGCTCCTACAATGAGCAGTTCTTC
>TRBV7-3|few|TRBJ2-2|.
CASSLSGGVTGELFF
TGTGCCAGCAGCTTAAGTGGTGGTGTAACCGGGGAGCTGTTTTTT
>TRBV5-1|few|TRBJ2-7|.
CASSPDSYSEQYF
TGCGCCAGCAGCCCGGACAGTTATTCCGAGCAGTACTTC
>TRBV2|few|TRBJ2-7|.
CASGGAVYFSYEQYF
TGTGCCAGCGGGGGGGCAGTATATTTCTCCTACGAGCAGTACTTC
>TRBV10-3|many|TRBJ2-3|TRBD2
CAPYSPGLATDTQYF
TGTGCCCCCTACTCCCCGGGACTAGCGACGGATACGCAGTATTTT
>TRBV7-9|many|TRBJ2-7|TRBD2
CASSLTSGRSASYEQYF
TGTGCCAGCAGCTTAACTAGCGGGAGATCGGCGTCCTACGAGCAGTACTTC
>TRBV20-1|many|TRBJ1-4|.
CSAYQPATNEKLFF
TGCAGTGCTTACCAACCCGCAACTAATGAAAAACTGTTTTTT